A single sample is the source of the 14 T cell receptor beta chains below, sequenced in a study of Ad26.COV2.S vaccination and SARS-CoV-2 variants (dated by TCRdb to 2020 to 2022). This specimen's treatment or condition label, interpreted: about 20 received Ad26.COV2.S at low or high dose, single or two shots; 5 received placebo; per-sample allocation not given. For vaccine and placebo recipients, the sequenced repertoires came from samples collected on day 63 after the first injection. The library relied on the immunoSEQ multiplex PCR assay. In TCRdb, the immuneACCESS table is reduced to in-frame sequences with V and J assigned. These tables do not hold every clone; where another copy was compared, an unresolved V gene accounts for under half, and the others remain unexplained. The sample data list about 350,000 clones, and roughly 89% of these were observed just once. The ten largest clones capture approximately 5% of the sample.

Sequencing used peripheral blood, obtained in a trial of Ad26.COV2.S vaccine versus placebo. The source is a person between 18 and 59 years old who received the Ad26.COV2.S COVID-19 vaccine or a placebo.

The chain links TRBV20-1 to TRBJ2-1; no reliable D call. With 3 bases removed from V and 0 bases from J, the gap between germline ends came to 6 bases. CDR3 length: 13 residues. Germline CDR1 and CDR2: DFQATT and SNEGSKA (reference sequence). The CDR3 spells CSASLSSYNEQFF. The CDR3 nucleotides read TGCAGTGCTAGTTTGAGCTCCTACAATGAGCAGTTCTTC.

The chain couples TRBV19 to TRBJ2-7; TRBD2 aligns across 8 bases. The CDR3 runs to 14 residues. V gave up 3 bases and J gave up 1 base; unmatched junction bases: 2. CDR1 LNHDA and CDR2 SQIVND come from the germline V gene (reference sequence). CDR3: CASSIGGRSYEQYF. As DNA, the CDR3 is TGTGCCAGTAGTATTGGCGGGAGGTCCTACGAGCAGTACTTC. The entire variable domain, with the rest obtained from reference TRBV19 and TRBJ2-7, is as follows: DGGITQSPKYLFRKEGQNVTLSCEQNLNHDAMYWYRQDPGQGLRLIYYSQIVNDFQKGDIAEGYSVSREKKESFPLTVTSAQKNPTAFYLCASSIGGRSYEQYFGPGTRLTVT.

V is TRBV5-5 and J is TRBJ2-4, with 7 bases aligning to TRBD1. This CDR3 region has 17 residues. CDR1 is SGHKS, CDR2 YYEKEE, per germline (reference sequence). V dropped 0 bases and J dropped 4; count of bases not matched to a gene: 10. The DNA for the CDR3 is TGTGCCAGCAGCTTGGGAAGGTGGGACAGAAATAAAAACATTCAGTACTTC. Its translation is CASSLGRWDRNKNIQYF.

This chain links TRBV27 with TRBJ1-6; possibly TRBD1 for D (5 bases). CDR1 is MNHEY and CDR2 is SMNVEV in the germline V gene (reference sequence). This CDR3 is 14 amino acids long. Trimming removed 6 bases at V and 7 bases at J, with 13 bases between. This CDR3 reads CASRTGTRNSPLHF. CDR3 DNA: TGTGCCAGCAGGACTGGGACGCGAAATTCACCCCTCCACTTT.

The chain carries TRBV4-1 and TRBJ2-1; tentatively, D is TRBD1 (5 bases). Trimming left V 0 bases short and J 12 bases short, with 18 bases between. This CDR3 is built from 15 residues. Germline values: CDR1 MGHRA, CDR2 YSYEKL. As DNA, the CDR3 is TGCGCCAGCAGCCAAGATTCGGGCAGGGTTGAGGCGCAGTTCTTC. Its protein product is CASSQDSGRVEAQFF.

V gene TRBV19 combines with J gene TRBJ2-1; D perhaps matches TRBD2 (7 bases). V dropped 5 bases and J dropped 0 bases, with 20 bases sitting between them. Germline CDR1 is LNHDA and CDR2 is SQIVND (reference sequence). The CDR3 runs 18 residues. The CDR3 sequence: CASSPFWGAGASYNEQFF. CDR3 in DNA: TGTGCCAGTAGTCCTTTCTGGGGGGCGGGAGCCTCCTACAATGAGCAGTTCTTC.

In regard to this clone: Other DNA sequences from this sample encode an identical CDR3 as well. The chain joins TRBV29-1 to TRBJ2-2; a possible D gene is TRBD2 (6 bases). Germline loops: CDR1 SQVTM, CDR2 ANQGSEA. This CDR3 is built from 13 residues. Trimming removed 7 bases at V and 2 bases at J, with 11 bases between. The DNA for the CDR3 is TGCAGCGCGTCAGGACTAAACACCGGGGAGCTGTTTTTT. Protein product: CSASGLNTGELFF.

The V and J genes are TRBV28 and TRBJ2-1; D gene ambiguous. V lost 0 bases, J lost 1 base, and 13 bases lay in between. In germline, CDR1 is MDHEN, CDR2 SYDVKM. The CDR3 is made up of 17 amino acids. CDR3 DNA sequence: TGTGCCAGCAGTTTATGGTCCCCTTACCAATCCTACAATGAGCAGTTCTTC. Translation: CASSLWSPYQSYNEQFF. The full variable domain, completed using reference TRBV28 and TRBJ2-1, is DVKVTQSSRYLVKRTGEKVFLECVQDMDHENMFWYRQDPGLGLRLIYFSYDVKMKEKGDIPEGYSVSREKKERFSLILESASTNQTSMYLCASSLWSPYQSYNEQFFGPGTRLTVL.

V gene TRBV4-2 combines with J gene TRBJ2-2, with D tentatively TRBD2 (7 bases). This CDR3 has 16 residues. Trimming removed 0 bases at V and 5 bases at J, with 13 bases between. Germline V lookup: CDR1 LGHNA, CDR2 YNFKEQ. The chain's CDR3 is CASSQEGGGQTGELFF. The CDR3, as DNA: TGTGCCAGCAGCCAAGAGGGCGGGGGCCAGACCGGGGAGCTGTTTTTT.

CDR3 sequence: CASSLWTSGTDTQYF. The CDR3 DNA is TGTGCCAGCAGTTTATGGACTAGCGGGACAGATACGCAGTATTTT. The J gene is TRBJ2-3, the V gene TRBV27; 11 nucleotides align to TRBD2. V was clipped by 1 base and J by 3 bases; unmatched bases: 0. Germline lookup yields CDR1 MNHEY and CDR2 SMNVEV (reference sequence). The CDR3 length is 15 residues.

As concerns this clone: Different DNA sequences within this sample yield the same CDR3. The chain couples TRBV28 to TRBJ2-7, with a tentative D call TRBD1 (7 bases). The V gene's germline CDR1 is MDHEN and CDR2 SYDVKM. The CDR3 sequence is 14 residues long. V gave up 2 bases and J gave up 3 bases, with 11 bases separating them. The CDR3 protein is CASSLGQGGYEQYF. The CDR3 nucleotides read TGTGCCAGCAGTTTAGGGCAGGGGGGCTACGAGCAGTACTTC.

The chain carries TRBV20-1 and TRBJ1-5; tentative D call: TRBD1 (5 bases). CDR3 length: 15 residues. V was trimmed by 3 bases and J by 1 base, leaving 13 bases between them. CDR1 is DFQATT, CDR2 SNEGSKA, per germline (reference sequence). CDR3 coding DNA: TGCAGTGCTAGTGGGAGTGGGGCGAGCAATCAGCCCCAGCATTTT. It is translated as CSASGSGASNQPQHF.

This chain connects TRBV7-2 to TRBJ1-3; D is perhaps TRBD1 (5 bases). CDR1 is SGHTA and CDR2 is FQGNSA in the germline V gene. The CDR3 runs to 16 residues. The V and J ends lost 5 bases and 4 bases respectively, with 18 bases between them. This CDR3 is CASSPNPGSVGNTIYF. The DNA for the CDR3 is TGTGCCAGCAGCCCAAACCCAGGGTCGGTGGGAAACACCATATATTTT.

This clone was seen only once. This chain connects TRBV13 to TRBJ1-6, with TRBD1 identical over 11 bases. The CDR3 consists of 16 residues. Per germline, CDR1 PRHDT and CDR2 FYEKMQ (reference sequence). V trimming: 3 bases; J trimming: 3 bases; junction bases outside the gene matches: 1. CDR3 protein: CASSLGTGGYNSPLHF. CDR3 coding DNA: TGTGCCAGCAGCTTGGGGACAGGGGGCTATAATTCACCCCTCCACTTT.